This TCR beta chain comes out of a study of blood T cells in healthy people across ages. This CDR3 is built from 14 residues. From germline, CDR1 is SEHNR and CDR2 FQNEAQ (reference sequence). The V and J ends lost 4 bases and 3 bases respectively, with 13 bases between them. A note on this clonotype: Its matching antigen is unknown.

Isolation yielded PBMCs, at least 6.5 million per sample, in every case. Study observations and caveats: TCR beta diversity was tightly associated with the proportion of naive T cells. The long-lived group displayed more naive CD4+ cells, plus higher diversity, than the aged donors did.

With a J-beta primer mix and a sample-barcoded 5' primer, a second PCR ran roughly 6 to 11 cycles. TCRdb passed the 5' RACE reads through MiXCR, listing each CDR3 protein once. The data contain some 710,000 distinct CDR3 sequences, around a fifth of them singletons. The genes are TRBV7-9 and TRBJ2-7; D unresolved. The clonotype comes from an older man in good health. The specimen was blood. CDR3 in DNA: TGTGCCAGCAGCTCCTCAGATTTGGGCTACGAGCAGTACTTC. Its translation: CASSSSDLGYEQYF.